This section outlines one TCR beta chain sequence together with its context. Its antigen is currently unknown. A second PCR, run for about 7 to 12 cycles, used a sample-barcoded 5' primer plus a J-beta primer mix. TCRdb reanalysed the 5' RACE reads using MiXCR and keeps one entry per CDR3 protein. The sample carries about 580,000 distinct CDR3 sequences, 40% to 50% recorded once. V was clipped by 0 bases and J by 9 bases; unmatched bases: 7. Germline CDR1 reads DFQATT; CDR2 reads SNEGSKA (reference sequence). The CDR3 totals 14 residues. These data come from a study of blood T cells in healthy people across ages. Study-level findings and limits: The recorded TCR beta diversity per million T cells decreased in a roughly linear manner with age.

The sample consisted of blood. The sequence came from a man older than 75 in good health. The rearrangement uses TRBV20-1 and TRBJ2-3, with 9 bases matching TRBD2. DNA of the CDR3: TGCAGTGCTAGAGAGGTCGCTAGCGGGAACACGCAGTATTTT. Its translation: CSAREVASGNTQYF.